These 22 T cell receptor beta chains came from one sample sequenced in a study of cytomegalovirus exposure and HLA in healthy donors. PCR employed 60 Vbeta and 13 Jbeta primers. This table comes from immunoSEQ multiplex PCR, and its TCRdb copy is limited to in-frame clones, with some not included. The table has about 150,000 clones, 60% to 80% seen once. Material: PBMCs. These receptor sequences come from a male donor in good health and CMV-seronegative.

This clone was recorded once. This sequence joins TRBV4-1 and TRBJ1-5; 10 bases fit TRBD1. Germline CDR1 MGHRA, CDR2 YSYEKL. The trim removed 1 base at V and 4 bases at J, leaving 1 base unmatched. The CDR3 has 15 amino acids. The CDR3 DNA reads as TGCGCCAGCAGCCAAGGGACAGGGGGGAATCAGCCCCAGCATTTT. Protein product: CASSQGTGGNQPQHF.

V gene TRBV7-9 combines with J gene TRBJ1-1; 10 nucleotides align to TRBD1. V gave up 0 bases and J gave up 4 bases; unmatched junction bases: 5. The germline V gene encodes CDR1 SEHNR and CDR2 FQNEAQ (reference sequence). This CDR3 comprises 16 residues. The DNA of the CDR3 is TGTGCCAGCAGCTTAGCGGGGACAGGGGTGCCCACTGAAGCTTTCTTT. Its translation is CASSLAGTGVPTEAFF.

The V gene is TRBV27, the J gene TRBJ2-6; TRBD1 agrees at 8 bases. V lost 5 bases to trimming and J lost 2 bases; unmatched junction nucleotides: 8. The CDR3 runs 17 residues. Germline values: CDR1 MNHEY, CDR2 SMNVEV (reference sequence). Here the CDR3 reads CASSPRDRYAGANVLTF. CDR3 DNA: TGTGCCAGCAGTCCCCGGGACAGGTATGCTGGGGCCAACGTCCTGACTTTC.

The J gene is TRBJ2-7, the V gene TRBV9; TRBD2 might be the D (7 bases). Germline lookup yields CDR1 SGDLS and CDR2 YYNGEE. The CDR3 length is 15 residues. V gave up 0 bases and J gave up 6 bases, with 16 bases separating them. This CDR3 is CASSVEGGGGAEQYF. The CDR3 DNA sequence: TGTGCCAGCAGCGTAGAGGGGGGGGGTGGCGCCGAGCAGTACTTC. The full variable domain, in which reference TRBV9 and TRBJ2-7 provide the parts outside the CDR3, is DSGVTQTPKHLITATGQRVTLRCSPRSGDLSVYWYQQSLDQGLQFLIQYYNGEERAKGNILERFSAQQFPDLHSELNLSSLELGDSALYFCASSVEGGGGAEQYFGPGTRLTVT.

The J gene is TRBJ1-1, the V gene TRBV4-2; no clear D gene. V gave up 1 base and J gave up 6 bases, with 9 bases separating them. Germline loops: CDR1 LGHNA, CDR2 YNFKEQ. CDR3 length: 13 residues. The CDR3, as DNA: TGTGCCAGCAGCCAAGTAACGGTTTCTGAAGCTTTCTTT. Amino acid sequence: CASSQVTVSEAFF.

With respect to this clone: A junction end diverges from the germline sequence, so it may reflect a read error. The chain uses TRBV5-1 and TRBJ2-6; TRBD1 might be the D (6 bases). This CDR3 spans 14 amino acids. CDR1 is SGHRS and CDR2 is YFSETQ in the germline V gene. CDR3 region: CASTGAAGANGLTF. CDR3 nucleotide sequence: TGCGCCAGCACAGGGGCTGCAGGGGCCAACGGCCTGACTTTC.

The gene calls are TRBV5-1 and TRBJ2-1, with 7 bases identical to TRBD1. This CDR3 is built from 14 residues. Germline-derived CDR1 and CDR2 are SGHRS and YFSETQ. Trimming took 4 bases from V and 5 from J; bases not matched to a gene: 6. The CDR3: CASSPTGQDNEQFF. In DNA form, the CDR3 reads TGCGCCAGCAGCCCGACCGGACAGGACAATGAGCAGTTCTTC.

The rearrangement links TRBV18 to TRBJ2-7, with D possibly being TRBD1 (6 bases). Trimming pared 2 bases from V and 4 bases from J, leaving 18 bases between. Germline V gives CDR1 KGHSH, CDR2 LQKENI. The CDR3 is 16 amino acids. CDR3 bases: TGTGCCAGCTCACCAGTTAGGCAGGGGAATTGGTACGAGCAGTACTTC. Translated, it gives CASSPVRQGNWYEQYF.

The gene calls are TRBV9 and TRBJ1-1, with TRBD1 identical over 7 bases. The germline gives CDR1 SGDLS, CDR2 YYNGEE. V was pared by 3 bases and J by 7 bases, with 6 bases of the junction left unmatched. The CDR3 has 13 amino acids. CDR3 sequence: CASSAGGTVEAFF. CDR3 DNA: TGTGCCAGCAGCGCGGGGGGGACAGTTGAAGCTTTCTTT.

This chain links TRBV6-1 with TRBJ1-5; 8 bases align to TRBD1. The CDR3 is 15 amino acids. CDR1 is MNHNS, CDR2 SASEGT, per germline. Unmatched junction bases numbered 10, after V lost 7 bases and J lost 5 bases. The CDR3: CASTLTGDGDQPQHF. CDR3 DNA: TGTGCCAGCACCCTGACAGGGGACGGCGATCAGCCCCAGCATTTT.

The V call is TRBV7-8, the J call TRBJ2-5; TRBD1 matches at 7 bases. Germline V CDR1 and CDR2: SGHVS, FQNEAQ. This CDR3 spans 15 amino acids. V was clipped by 4 bases and J by 5 bases; unmatched bases: 10. The CDR3 here is CASSYRDSRPETQYF. CDR3 DNA sequence: TGTGCCAGCAGCTACCGGGACAGCCGGCCGGAGACCCAGTACTTC.

The rearrangement joins TRBV29-1 to TRBJ1-2, with 8 bases aligning to TRBD1. CDR1 and CDR2 from the germline V gene are SQVTM and ANQGSEA. With V trimmed by 6 bases and J by 2 bases, 11 bases remained unmatched. The CDR3 totals 15 residues. The CDR3 region has the DNA TGCAGCGTGGCAAAGAGCGGACAGGGAAACTATGGCTACACCTTC. Amino acid sequence: CSVAKSGQGNYGYTF.

Only a few counts were recorded for this clone. This rearrangement joins TRBV28 to TRBJ1-4, with 9 nucleotides matching TRBD1. CDR1 MDHEN and CDR2 SYDVKM come from the germline V gene. The CDR3 length is 14 residues. Trimming at V came to 4 bases and at J to 8 bases, leaving 5 bases not matched to a gene. The CDR3 DNA reads as TGTGCCAGCAGTTCCCCGGGGACAGGGGAAAAACTGTTTTTT. Amino acid sequence: CASSSPGTGEKLFF.

This chain connects TRBV5-1 to TRBJ2-5; TRBD2 is a possible D gene (6 bases). The CDR3 length is 16 residues. V lost 0 bases to trimming and J lost 3 bases, with 15 bases between them. In germline, CDR1 is SGHRS, CDR2 YFSETQ. In nucleotides, the CDR3 is TGCGCCAGCAGCTTGGCCCCCGGCGGGGCTAAAGAGACCCAGTACTTC. It is translated as CASSLAPGGAKETQYF.

The genes are TRBV6-1 and TRBJ2-3, with 7 bases fitting TRBD2. The germline V gene encodes CDR1 MNHNS and CDR2 SASEGT. CDR3 length equals 18 residues. The trim removed 3 bases at V and 2 bases at J, leaving 14 bases unmatched. This CDR3 is CASSEGNLAVGYTDTQYF. CDR3 sequence (DNA): TGTGCCAGCAGTGAGGGGAACCTAGCGGTAGGTTACACAGATACGCAGTATTTT.

This chain joins TRBV5-1 and TRBJ2-1, with 9 positions matching TRBD2. The trim removed 4 bases at V and 0 bases at J, leaving 2 bases unmatched. Germline lookup yields CDR1 SGHRS and CDR2 YFSETQ. The CDR3 spans 15 residues. For the CDR3, the DNA is TGCGCCAGCAGCATACTAGCGGGCTCCTACAATGAGCAGTTCTTC. Translated, it gives CASSILAGSYNEQFF.

The rearrangement uses TRBV2 and TRBJ1-6, with a possible D match to TRBD1 (5 bases). CDR3 size: 16 residues. Germline assignment: CDR1 SNHLY and CDR2 FYNNEI. Trimming removed 8 bases at V and 3 bases at J, with 17 bases between. CDR3 in amino acids: CASRDPGGSYNSPLHF. The CDR3, as DNA: TGTGCCAGCCGGGATCCGGGGGGAAGCTATAATTCACCCCTCCACTTT.

This chain joins TRBV7-9 and TRBJ2-1; TRBD2 matches at 7 bases. The CDR3 is 17 amino acids. The junction had 18 bases not matched to a gene; V was cut back by 5 bases and J by 8 bases. Germline V gene lookup returns CDR1 SEHNR and CDR2 FQNEAQ (reference sequence). Here the CDR3 reads CASSPPGLVQGEDEQFF. The DNA of the CDR3 is TGTGCCAGCAGCCCCCCAGGACTAGTACAAGGTGAGGATGAGCAGTTCTTC. Full variable domain (missing parts from reference TRBV7-9 and TRBJ2-1): DTGVSQNPRHKITKRGQNVTFRCDPISEHNRLYWYRQTLGQGPEFLTYFQNEAQLEKSRLLSDRFSAERPKGSFSTLEIQRTEQGDSAMYLCASSPPGLVQGEDEQFFGPGTRLTVL.

This chain joins TRBV11-3 and TRBJ2-1; the D gene is possibly TRBD1 (5 bases). V gave up 5 bases and J gave up 0 bases, with 8 bases separating them. This CDR3 is 14 amino acids long. The germline gives CDR1 SGHNT, CDR2 YENEEA. For the CDR3, the DNA is TGTGCCAGCAGCCCCCAGGGCTCCTACAATGAGCAGTTCTTC. This sequence encodes CASSPQGSYNEQFF. The full variable domain, rest sourced from reference TRBV11-3 and TRBJ2-1, is EAGVVQSPRYKIIEKKQPVAFWCNPISGHNTLYWYLQNLGQGPELLIRYENEEAVDDSQLPKDRFSAERLKGVDSTLKIQPAELGDSAVYLCASSPQGSYNEQFFGPGTRLTVL.

This chain connects TRBV19 to TRBJ1-1; 8 positions agree with TRBD1. V lost 7 bases, J lost 4 bases, and 11 bases stayed unmatched. The CDR3 length is 15 residues. CDR1 and CDR2 (germline): LNHDA, SQIVND (reference sequence). CDR3 DNA: TGTGCCAGTATGAGACAGGGGCGCCGGGGCACTGAAGCTTTCTTT. It is translated as CASMRQGRRGTEAFF.

The chain is built from TRBV7-9 and TRBJ2-1, with 8 bases lining up with TRBD2. Losses at the gene ends were 6 bases for V and 7 bases for J; bases not matched to a gene: 14. Per the germline V gene, CDR1 is SEHNR and CDR2 is FQNEAQ (reference sequence). The length of the CDR3 is 16 residues. This CDR3 is CASRPPGLGRVNEQFF. Here the CDR3 DNA reads TGTGCCAGCAGGCCGCCGGGACTAGGTAGGGTGAATGAGCAGTTCTTC.

The chain recombines TRBV5-1 with TRBJ2-1; 10 positions match TRBD2. Trimming at V came to 5 bases and at J to 5 bases, leaving 4 bases not matched to a gene. The CDR3 sequence is 14 residues long. Per the germline V gene, CDR1 is SGHRS and CDR2 is YFSETQ. The DNA of the CDR3 is TGCGCCAGCAGAAATAGCGGGAGGAACAATGAGCAGTTCTTC. Its translation is CASRNSGRNNEQFF. The complete variable domain, with remaining parts taken from reference TRBV5-1 and TRBJ2-1, reads KAGVTQTPRYLIKTRGQQVTLSCSPISGHRSVSWYQQTPGQGLQFLFEYFSETQRNKGNFPGRFSGRQFSNSRSEMNVSTLELGDSALYLCASRNSGRNNEQFFGPGTRLTVL.